The clone carrying this TCR beta chain was counted once. The antigen is undetermined. Germline trimming cut 5 bases from V and 1 base from J; bases unmatched to any gene: 11. There are 17 residues in the CDR3. CDR1 SGHDT and CDR2 YYEEEE come from the germline V gene. The sample is drawn from a study of PD-L1 blockade in urothelial cancer. Study background: Study patients had been treated with 0 to 3 previous chemotherapy regimens. Researchers found blood samples held a median of roughly 140,000 T cells.

Time point noted: pretreatment peripheral blood. There were between 1 and 8 samples from each patient, taken pretreatment and on-treatment. Study outcomes and limitations: Better progression-free and overall survival followed lower pretreatment blood clonality.

Some clones are missing from TCRdb's copy, which holds only in-frame ones; the method was immunoSEQ multiplex PCR. The table shows approximately 63,000 clones, with about 81% occurring only once. The chain combines TRBV5-6 with TRBJ1-5, with TRBD1 identical over 8 bases. The source is a man between 65 and 79 years old with urothelial cancer. The sequencing used PBMCs, collected around atezolizumab (anti-PD-L1) treatment. Written as DNA, the CDR3 is TGTGCCAGCAGTTATACTAGACAGGGGATAAGCAATCAGCCCCAGCATTTT. Translation: CASSYTRQGISNQPQHF.